This T cell receptor (beta chain) was recorded in a study of cytomegalovirus exposure and HLA in healthy donors. Notes on the study in general: Evidence from a later analysis indicated that most CMV-associated TCR beta chains looked HLA-restricted. Analysis performed later found about 17,000 TCR beta sequences associated with HLA alleles at 0.05 false discovery rate. HLA-A and HLA-B allele assignments for most subjects were reportedly predicted accurately using TCR beta sequences. By HLA locus, TCR association rates varied in a later analysis, with DRB1 showing the most and HLA-C the fewest.

In this sample, this clone turned up once. Its target is not known. V lost 4 bases to trimming and J lost 4 bases, with 17 bases between them. The CDR3 sequence is 15 residues long. Germline V gene lookup returns CDR1 SGHRS and CDR2 YFSETQ. PCR used 60 Vbeta primers and 13 Jbeta primers. TCRdb's copy holds only in-frame clones and misses some; the assay was immunoSEQ multiplex PCR. This table has some 150,000 clones, about 73% appearing once. Sequenced sample: PBMCs. The V call is TRBV5-1, the J call TRBJ1-2; a weak D match, TRBD1 (5 bases). The TCR was taken from a middle-aged man in good health and CMV-seropositive. The CDR3 loop is CASSPGTGGGYGYTF. The CDR3 DNA reads as TGCGCCAGCAGCCCCGGGACCGGGGGTGGCTATGGCTACACCTTC. Looking up the rest from reference TRBV5-1 and TRBJ1-2 gives the full variable domain: KAGVTQTPRYLIKTRGQQVTLSCSPISGHRSVSWYQQTPGQGLQFLFEYFSETQRNKGNFPGRFSGRQFSNSRSEMNVSTLELGDSALYLCASSPGTGGGYGYTFGSGTRLTVV.